This TCR beta chain was recorded in a study of CD8+ T cells in alopecia areata. Whole-study context: The share of scalp area affected provided the severity score for treated patients.

Treatment of the sample: oral pan-JAK inhibitor, 5-10 mg twice daily. It was cDNA, reverse transcribed from extracted RNA, that served as the sequencing template. Libraries were prepared by immunoSEQ multiplex PCR; TCRdb keeps only in-frame clonotypes and omits some of them. This sample has more than 110,000 clones, with 65% to 90% found just once. CDR3 length: 14 amino acids. Per germline, CDR1 SQVTM and CDR2 ANQGSEA. The clonotype was recovered from a human donor with alopecia areata. The chain has TRBV29-1 and TRBJ2-5; D possibly corresponds to TRBD2 (5 bases). The DNA end is a closer match to TRBJ2-7, so the J assignment may be wrong. The sample consisted of CD8+ T cells sorted from blood, taken at week 4, from a patient treated with tofacitinib. The CDR3 region is CSVDLEGLGDEQYF. As DNA, the CDR3 is TGCAGCGTTGATCTCGAAGGGTTGGGAGACGAGCAGTACTTC.